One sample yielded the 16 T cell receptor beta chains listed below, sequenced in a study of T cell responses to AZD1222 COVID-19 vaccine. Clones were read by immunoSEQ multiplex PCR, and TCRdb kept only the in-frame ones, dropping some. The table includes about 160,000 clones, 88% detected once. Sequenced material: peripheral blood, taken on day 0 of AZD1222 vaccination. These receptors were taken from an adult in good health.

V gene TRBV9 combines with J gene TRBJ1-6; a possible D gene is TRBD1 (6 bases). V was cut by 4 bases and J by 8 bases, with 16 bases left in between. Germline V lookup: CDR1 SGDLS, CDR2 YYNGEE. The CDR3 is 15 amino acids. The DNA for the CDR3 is TGTGCCAGCAGCCCTGGGGGGGGCAGCCATTCACCCCTCCACTTT. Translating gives CASSPGGGSHSPLHF.

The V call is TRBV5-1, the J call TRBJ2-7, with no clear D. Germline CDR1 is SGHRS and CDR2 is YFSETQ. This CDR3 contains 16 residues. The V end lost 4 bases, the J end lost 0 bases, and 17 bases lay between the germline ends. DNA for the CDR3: TGCGCCAGCAGCCCCGGCGTCCTATTACACTCCTACGAGCAGTACTTC. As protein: CASSPGVLLHSYEQYF.

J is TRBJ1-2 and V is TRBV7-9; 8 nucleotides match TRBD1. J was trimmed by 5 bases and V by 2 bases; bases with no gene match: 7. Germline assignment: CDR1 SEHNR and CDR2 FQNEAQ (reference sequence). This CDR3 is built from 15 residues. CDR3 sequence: CASSLRTGPTYGYTF. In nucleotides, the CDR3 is TGTGCCAGCAGCTTACGGACAGGGCCCACTTATGGCTACACCTTC. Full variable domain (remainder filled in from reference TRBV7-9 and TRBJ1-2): DTGVSQNPRHKITKRGQNVTFRCDPISEHNRLYWYRQTLGQGPEFLTYFQNEAQLEKSRLLSDRFSAERPKGSFSTLEIQRTEQGDSAMYLCASSLRTGPTYGYTFGSGTRLTVV.

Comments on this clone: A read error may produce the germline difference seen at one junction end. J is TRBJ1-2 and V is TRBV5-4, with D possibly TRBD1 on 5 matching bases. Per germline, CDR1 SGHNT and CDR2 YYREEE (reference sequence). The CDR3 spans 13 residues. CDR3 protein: CASRLVGTDGYTF. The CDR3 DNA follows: TGTGCCAGCAGGTTGGTGGGGACGGATGGCTACACCTTC. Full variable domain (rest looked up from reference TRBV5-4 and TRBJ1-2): ETGVTQSPTHLIKTRGQQVTLRCSSQSGHNTVSWYQQALGQGPQFIFQYYREEENGRGNFPPRFSGLQFPNYSSELNVNALELDDSALYLCASRLVGTDGYTFGSGTRLTVV.

CDR3 DNA: TGTGCCTGGAGTGTCAAGGGCCCCGGGGAGCTGTTTTTT. Its translation is CAWSVKGPGELFF. The V gene is TRBV30, the J gene TRBJ2-2; D uncertain. This CDR3 has 13 residues. Trimming took off 0 bases at V and 6 bases at J, with 8 bases between the two ends. CDR1 GTSNPN and CDR2 SVGIG come from the germline V gene (reference sequence).

The CDR3 DNA reads as TGCGCCAGCAGCTTACTGGGGCAGGGTAGGCCTTACGAGCAGTACTTC. It translates to CASSLLGQGRPYEQYF. The chain carries TRBV5-1 and TRBJ2-7, with D possibly being TRBD1 (5 bases). Germline-derived CDR1 and CDR2 are SGHRS and YFSETQ. Trimming took 2 bases from V and 4 from J, leaving 19 bases between them. The CDR3 contains 16 residues.

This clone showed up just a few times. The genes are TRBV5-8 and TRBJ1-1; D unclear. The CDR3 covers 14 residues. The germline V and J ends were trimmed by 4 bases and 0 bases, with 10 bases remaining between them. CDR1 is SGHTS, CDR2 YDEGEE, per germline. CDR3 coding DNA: TGTGCCAGCAGCCGGCTGCCACTGAACACTGAAGCTTTCTTT. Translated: CASSRLPLNTEAFF.

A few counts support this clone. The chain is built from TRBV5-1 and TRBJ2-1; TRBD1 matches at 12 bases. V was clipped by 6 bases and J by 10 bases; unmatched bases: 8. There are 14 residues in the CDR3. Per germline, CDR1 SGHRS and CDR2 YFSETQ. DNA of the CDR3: TGCGCCAGCAAGGGGGACAGGGGGCGCGAGGAGCAGTTCTTC. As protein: CASKGDRGREEQFF.

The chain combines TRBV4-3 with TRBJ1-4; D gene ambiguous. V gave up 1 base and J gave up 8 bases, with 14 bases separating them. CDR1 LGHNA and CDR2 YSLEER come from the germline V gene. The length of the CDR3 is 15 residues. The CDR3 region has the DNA TGCGCCAGCAGCCAAGTTGGGGAGCCCGTCGAAAAACTGTTTTTT. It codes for CASSQVGEPVEKLFF.

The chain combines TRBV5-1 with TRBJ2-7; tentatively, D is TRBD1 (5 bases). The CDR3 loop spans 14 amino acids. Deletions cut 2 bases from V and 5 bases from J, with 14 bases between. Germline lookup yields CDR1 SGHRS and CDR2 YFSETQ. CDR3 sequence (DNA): TGCGCCAGCAGCTTAGGCAGGGTTGGGAACGAGCAGTACTTC. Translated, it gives CASSLGRVGNEQYF.

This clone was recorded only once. The chain's CDR3 is CASSLWTGFSEQYF. The CDR3 region has the DNA TGTGCCAGCAGCTTATGGACAGGATTTTCCGAGCAGTACTTC. The V call is TRBV7-2, the J call TRBJ2-7; 7 bases match TRBD1. The CDR3 is made up of 14 amino acids. Germline lookup yields CDR1 SGHTA and CDR2 FQGNSA. Trimming removed 2 bases from V and 6 bases from J; junction bases left unmatched: 7.

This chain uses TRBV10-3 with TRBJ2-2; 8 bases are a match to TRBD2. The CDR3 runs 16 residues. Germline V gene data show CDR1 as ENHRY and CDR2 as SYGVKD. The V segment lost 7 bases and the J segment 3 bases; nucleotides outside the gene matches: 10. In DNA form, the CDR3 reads TGTGCCATCACCCACGGGGGGGGCCGGGACACCGGGGAGCTGTTTTTT. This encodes CAITHGGGRDTGELFF.

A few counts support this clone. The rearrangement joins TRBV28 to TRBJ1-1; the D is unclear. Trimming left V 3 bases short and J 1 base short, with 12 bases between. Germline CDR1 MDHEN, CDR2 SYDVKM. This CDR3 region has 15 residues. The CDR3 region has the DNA TGTGCCAGCAGTTTGAAGTCTCTTTGGAACACTGAAGCTTTCTTT. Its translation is CASSLKSLWNTEAFF.

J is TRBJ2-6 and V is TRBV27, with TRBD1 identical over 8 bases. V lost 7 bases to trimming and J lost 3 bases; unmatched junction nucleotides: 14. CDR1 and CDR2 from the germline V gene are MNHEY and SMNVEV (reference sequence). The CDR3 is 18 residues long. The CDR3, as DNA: TGTGCCAGCATGAGCAGGGGGCGCCAAGGGAGTGGGGCCAACGTCCTGACTTTC. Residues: CASMSRGRQGSGANVLTF.

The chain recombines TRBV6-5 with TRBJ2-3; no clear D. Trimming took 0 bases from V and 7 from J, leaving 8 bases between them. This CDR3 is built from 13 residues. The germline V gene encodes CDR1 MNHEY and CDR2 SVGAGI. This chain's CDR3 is CASSYSTLYTQYF. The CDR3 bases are TGTGCCAGCAGTTACTCAACACTTTATACGCAGTATTTT.

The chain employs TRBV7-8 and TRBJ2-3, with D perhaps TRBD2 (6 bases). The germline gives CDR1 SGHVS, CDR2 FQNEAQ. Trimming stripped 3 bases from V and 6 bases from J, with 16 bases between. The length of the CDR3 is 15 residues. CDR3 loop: CASSFGGPREDTQYF. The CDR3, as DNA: TGTGCCAGCAGCTTCGGGGGACCCCGTGAGGATACGCAGTATTTT.